The clone carrying this T cell receptor (beta chain) was seen at least ten times. The source of the sample is a study of kidney transplant recipient with SARS-CoV-2 infection. TCRdb re-analysed the reads in MiXCR, keeping a single row per CDR3 protein. The sample has under 300,000 distinct CDR3 sequences, less than 35% seen once; the top ten hold roughly 7%. Sequences were derived from a blood sample, sampled at baseline and around day 120 from a kidney transplant recipient. The receptor was derived from a young adult male patient who had COVID-19 and was a kidney transplant recipient. Some T cells may trace back to the graft donor.

The CDR3 spells CASSGYGKAGKTYGYTF. The CDR3, as DNA: TGTGCCAGCAGCGGATATGGTAAGGCTGGAAAGACCTATGGCTACACCTTC. V gene TRBV11-1 combines with J gene TRBJ1-2; D is undetermined. Trimming took 5 bases from V and 4 from J, leaving 23 bases between them. The CDR3 covers 17 residues. Germline values: CDR1 SGHAT, CDR2 FQDESV (reference sequence).